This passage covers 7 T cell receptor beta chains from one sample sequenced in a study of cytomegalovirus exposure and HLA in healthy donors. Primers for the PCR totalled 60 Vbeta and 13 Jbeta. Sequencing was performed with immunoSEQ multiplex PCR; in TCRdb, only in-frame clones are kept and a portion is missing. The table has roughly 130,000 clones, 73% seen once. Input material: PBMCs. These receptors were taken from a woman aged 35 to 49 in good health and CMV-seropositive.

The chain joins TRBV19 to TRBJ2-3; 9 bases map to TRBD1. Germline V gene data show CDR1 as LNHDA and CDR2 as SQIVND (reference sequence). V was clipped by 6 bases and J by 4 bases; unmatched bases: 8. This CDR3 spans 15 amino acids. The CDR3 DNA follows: TGTGCCAGTAGAAACCTTAGGACAGGGGCAGATACGCAGTATTTT. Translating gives CASRNLRTGADTQYF.

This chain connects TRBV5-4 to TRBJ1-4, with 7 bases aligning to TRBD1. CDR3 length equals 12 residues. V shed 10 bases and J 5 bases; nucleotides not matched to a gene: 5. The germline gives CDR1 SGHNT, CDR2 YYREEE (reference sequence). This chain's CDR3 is CAAGTENEKLFF. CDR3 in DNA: TGTGCCGCCGGGACAGAGAATGAAAAACTGTTTTTT.

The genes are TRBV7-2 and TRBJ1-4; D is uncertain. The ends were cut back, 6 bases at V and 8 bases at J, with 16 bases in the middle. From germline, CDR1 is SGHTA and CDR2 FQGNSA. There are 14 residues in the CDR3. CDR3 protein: CASRRRPHKEKLFF. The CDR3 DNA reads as TGTGCCAGCAGACGCCGTCCTCACAAAGAAAAACTGTTTTTT. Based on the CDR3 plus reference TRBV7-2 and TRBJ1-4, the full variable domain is GAGVSQSPSNKVTEKGKDVELRCDPISGHTALYWYRQSLGQGLEFLIYFQGNSAPDKSGLPSDRFSAERTGGSVSTLTIQRTQQEDSAVYLCASRRRPHKEKLFFGSGTQLSVL.

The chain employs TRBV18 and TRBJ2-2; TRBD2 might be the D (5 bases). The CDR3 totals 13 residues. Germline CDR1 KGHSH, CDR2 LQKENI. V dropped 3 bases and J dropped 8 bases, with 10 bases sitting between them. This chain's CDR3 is CASSPVGVGELFF. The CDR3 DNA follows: TGTGCCAGCTCACCCGTCGGGGTAGGGGAGCTGTTTTTT.

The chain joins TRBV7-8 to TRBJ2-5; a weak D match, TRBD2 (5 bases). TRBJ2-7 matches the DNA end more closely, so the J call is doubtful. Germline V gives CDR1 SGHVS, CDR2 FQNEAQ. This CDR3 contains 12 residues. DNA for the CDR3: TGTGCCAGCAGCCCACTAGCCTACGAGCAGTACTTC. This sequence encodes CASSPLAYEQYF.

The CDR3 here is CASSDPGLNTGELFF. For the CDR3, the DNA is TGTGCCAGCAGTGACCCGGGACTTAACACCGGGGAGCTGTTTTTT. The chain combines TRBV27 with TRBJ2-2; maybe TRBD2 (6 bases). The CDR3 spans 15 residues. V lost 5 bases to trimming and J lost 2 bases, with 12 bases between them. Germline V gene lookup returns CDR1 MNHEY and CDR2 SMNVEV (reference sequence).

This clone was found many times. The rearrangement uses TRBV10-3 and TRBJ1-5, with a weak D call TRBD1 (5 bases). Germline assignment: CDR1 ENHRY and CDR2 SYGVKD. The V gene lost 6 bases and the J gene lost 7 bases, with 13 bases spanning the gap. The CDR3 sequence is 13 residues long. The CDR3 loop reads CAIRQAEGQPQHF. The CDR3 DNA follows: TGTGCCATCAGACAGGCGGAGGGGCAGCCCCAGCATTTT.